These 28 T cell receptor beta chains were sequenced from one sample in a study of regulatory T cells in long-lasting Graves disease (dated by TCRdb to 2020 to 2023). The receptor library was made with multiplex PCR. For sequencing, an Illumina HiSeq 4000 was employed. iRepertoire HTBI primers and Arm-PCR amplification of CDR3 regions were used to construct TCR beta libraries. TCRdb reprocessed the public reads (quality trimming at Q25 with fastp, clone calling with MiXCR) and kept in-frame beta chains. Every distinct CDR3 protein forms one entry, paired with its most common genes and DNA. The sample records 410,000 or so distinct CDR3 sequences, under 15% of which are singletons. Clones ranked in the top ten supply 15% to 20% of the sample. The time point label of this sample denotes: newly diagnosed GD, antithyroid drugs for less than 3 months. For both TCR sequencing and RNA sequencing, RNA was extracted from PBMCs using TRIzol.

This sample also appeared in a second study, on T cells in Graves' hyperthyroidism and ophthalmopathy.

The specimen was peripheral blood mononuclear cells (PBMCs), collected at new diagnosis, from a patient treated with antithyroid drugs. The receptors originated from a woman in her twenties or thirties with Graves disease. Donor details come from another sample of the same person, matched by shared clones.

This clonotype was seen ten or more times. The genes are TRBV7-9 and TRBJ2-7; D is undetermined. The CDR3 is 13 amino acids. Germline CDR1 reads SEHNR; CDR2 reads FQNEAQ (reference sequence). V was pared by 5 bases and J by 4 bases, with 12 bases between. CDR3 DNA sequence: TGTGCCAGCAGCCCCCGGACCGCATACGAGCAGTACTTC. This encodes CASSPRTAYEQYF. The full variable domain, rest sourced from reference TRBV7-9 and TRBJ2-7, is DTGVSQNPRHKITKRGQNVTFRCDPISEHNRLYWYRQTLGQGPEFLTYFQNEAQLEKSRLLSDRFSAERPKGSFSTLEIQRTEQGDSAMYLCASSPRTAYEQYFGPGTRLTVT.

V usage is TRBV5-1 and J usage is TRBJ1-2; weak D call: TRBD1 (6 bases). Germline CDR1 is SGHRS and CDR2 is YFSETQ. Trimming took 5 bases from V and 7 from J, leaving 12 bases between them. This CDR3 region has 12 residues. CDR3: CASRPDSSGYTF. The CDR3 coding sequence is TGCGCCAGCAGACCGGACAGTAGTGGCTACACCTTC.

This clonotype was observed many times. The V and J genes are TRBV11-1 and TRBJ2-1; 14 bases are shared with TRBD2. The trim removed 4 bases at V and 5 bases at J, leaving 4 bases unmatched. This CDR3 has 16 amino acids. CDR1 and CDR2 from the germline V gene are SGHAT and FQDESV (reference sequence). The CDR3 reads CASSSLGLAGDNEQFF. The CDR3 nucleotides read TGTGCCAGCAGCTCCTTGGGACTAGCGGGAGACAATGAGCAGTTCTTC.

This clonotype came up a few times. The chain joins TRBV4-1 to TRBJ2-1; D is unresolved. Germline values: CDR1 MGHRA, CDR2 YSYEKL. V was clipped by 1 base and J by 5 bases, with 18 bases between them. The CDR3 extends over 17 amino acids. The CDR3 DNA follows: TGCGCCAGCAGCCAAGTGGCGCGCGGTTTACCGGACAATGAGCAGTTCTTC. Its translation is CASSQVARGLPDNEQFF.

J is TRBJ2-5 and V is TRBV5-4; D is uncertain. CDR1 SGHNT and CDR2 YYREEE come from the germline V gene (reference sequence). This CDR3 is built from 14 residues. Trimming removed 0 bases from V and 1 base from J, with 7 bases in between. The CDR3 loop is CASSLDSSQETQYF. The CDR3 DNA reads TGTGCCAGCAGCTTGGACAGTAGCCAAGAGACCCAGTACTTC.

At least ten counts were recorded for this clonotype. The rearrangement joins TRBV15 to TRBJ2-3; possibly TRBD2 for D (6 bases). V shed 5 bases and J shed 4 bases, with 7 bases lying between them. CDR1 is LNHNV and CDR2 is YYDKDF in the germline V gene (reference sequence). There are 12 residues in the CDR3. The chain's CDR3 is CATSWGADTQYF. The CDR3 region has the DNA TGTGCCACCAGCTGGGGGGCAGATACGCAGTATTTT.

As concerns this clonotype: Given the absence of the conserved phenylalanine or tryptophan at the CDR3 end, a read error is likely. The chain is built from TRBV29-1 and TRBJ1-5; D is possibly TRBD1 (5 bases). V dropped 6 bases and J dropped 7 bases, with 16 bases sitting between them. Germline V gene sequence: CDR1 SQVTM, CDR2 ANQGSEA. The CDR3 runs 13 residues. In DNA, the CDR3 is TGCAGCGTGGCTGCAGGGAAGGAACAGCCCCAGCATTTA. Translated, it gives CSVAAGKEQPQHL.

This clonotype showed up just a few times. The chain joins TRBV24-1 to TRBJ2-1, with 8 positions matching TRBD1. The germline CDR1 and CDR2 sequences are KGHDR and SFDVKD. The CDR3 runs 15 residues. Trimming cost V 7 bases and J 8 bases; bases outside gene matches: 12. CDR3 nucleotides: TGTGCCACCAGCCCTCCGACAGGGGATTCCCATGAGCAGTTCTTC. Amino acid sequence: CATSPPTGDSHEQFF.

A note on this clonotype: Just one base apart from a much larger clone, this may be a read error. The chain carries TRBV27 and TRBJ2-2, with D perhaps TRBD1 or TRBD2 (5 bases each). The CDR3 sequence is 15 residues long. The germline CDR1 and CDR2 sequences are MNHEY and SMNVEV (reference sequence). The V end was cut by 4 bases, the J end by 7 bases, with 16 bases between. The CDR3 coding sequence is TGTGCCAGCAGTTGGAGCCGAGTTGGGGGCGGGGAGCTGTTTTTT. This codes for CASSWSRVGGGELFF.

This chain links TRBV12-3 or TRBV12-4 with TRBJ2-3; D possibly corresponds to TRBD2 (5 bases). The end of the DNA fits TRBJ2-5 better, so the J call may be wrong. This CDR3 spans 13 amino acids. As DNA, the CDR3 is TGTGCCAGCAGCCTAACTAGGTGGGAGACCCAGTACTTC. This encodes CASSLTRWETQYF.

This clonotype was observed at least ten times. The chain uses TRBV20-1 and TRBJ2-3, with D possibly matching TRBD1 (6 bases). The CDR3 is made up of 12 amino acids. CDR1 DFQATT and CDR2 SNEGSKA come from the germline V gene (reference sequence). CDR3 nucleotide sequence: TGCACCCAACAGGGCTTATCAAATACGCAGTATTTT. It codes for CTQQGLSNTQYF.

Ten or more counts support this clonotype. The chain is built from TRBV6-1 and TRBJ2-7, with D unclear. This CDR3 is built from 13 residues. Germline V gives CDR1 MNHNS, CDR2 SASEGT. V shed 3 bases and J shed 4 bases, with 10 bases lying between them. CDR3 in DNA: TGTGCCAGCAGTGACCAGAGCGAATACGAGCAGTACTTC. As protein: CASSDQSEYEQYF.

J is TRBJ2-5 and V is TRBV6-1, with 9 bases lining up with TRBD1. The V segment lost 5 bases and the J segment 4 bases; nucleotides outside the gene matches: 17. Germline CDR1 reads MNHNS; CDR2 reads SASEGT. The CDR3 totals 18 residues. CDR3 loop: CASSPAPLTGGGSETQYF. In DNA form, the CDR3 reads TGTGCCAGCAGTCCTGCCCCCCTCACAGGGGGCGGTTCAGAGACCCAGTACTTC.

This clonotype was observed at least ten times. The chain couples TRBV27 to TRBJ2-7, with D unresolved. The CDR3 totals 14 residues. Trimming pared 6 bases from V and 1 base from J, leaving 13 bases between. CDR1 is MNHEY, CDR2 SMNVEV, per germline (reference sequence). DNA of the CDR3: TGTGCCAGCAGCCGCGGACCGACGTCCTACGAGCAGTACTTC. Translating gives CASSRGPTSYEQYF.

This clonotype was recorded many times. The V gene is TRBV30, the J gene TRBJ1-1, with TRBD1 matching over 11 bases. CDR1 and CDR2 from the germline V gene are GTSNPN and SVGIG (reference sequence). V trimming: 2 bases; J trimming: 3 bases; junction bases outside the gene matches: 11. This CDR3 contains 17 residues. This CDR3 reads CAWSPLGTGGWDTEAFF. The CDR3, as DNA: TGTGCCTGGAGTCCCCTTGGGACAGGGGGTTGGGACACTGAAGCTTTCTTT. The full variable domain, in which reference TRBV30 and TRBJ1-1 provide the parts outside the CDR3, is SQTIHQWPATLVQPVGSPLSLECTVEGTSNPNLYWYRQAAGRGLQLLFYSVGIGQISSEVPQNLSASRPQDRQFILSSKKLLLSDSGFYLCAWSPLGTGGWDTEAFFGQGTRLTVV.

This clonotype was found many times. The rearrangement joins TRBV6-1 to TRBJ1-1; TRBD1 is a possible D gene (5 bases). The CDR3 extends over 15 amino acids. From germline, CDR1 is MNHNS and CDR2 SASEGT. V lost 2 bases and J 1 base, leaving 11 bases between the germline ends. DNA for the CDR3: TGTGCCAGCAGTGAAACTACAGGAGGGAACACTGAAGCTTTCTTT. It yields the protein CASSETTGGNTEAFF.

The V gene is TRBV3-1, the J gene TRBJ1-5; D ambiguous. This CDR3 comprises 13 residues. The germline V gene has CDR1 LGHDT and CDR2 YNNKEL (reference sequence). Deletions cut 3 bases from V and 4 bases from J, with 7 bases between. Written as DNA, the CDR3 is TGTGCCAGCAGCCAGGGTAGGAATCAGCCCCAGCATTTT. Protein sequence: CASSQGRNQPQHF.

In this sample, this clonotype turned up many times. This chain joins TRBV2 and TRBJ2-1; D may match TRBD1 or TRBD2 (5 bases each). The CDR3 is 13 amino acids. V was cut by 2 bases and J by 10 bases, with 12 bases left in between. The germline CDR1 and CDR2 sequences are SNHLY and FYNNEI. Here the CDR3 reads CASSEFGDLEQFF. CDR3 bases: TGTGCCAGCAGTGAATTTGGGGACCTCGAGCAGTTCTTC.

Concerning this clonotype: A much larger clonotype is one base distant, so this may be a read error. V and J are TRBV20-1 and TRBJ2-7; D is uncertain. CDR3 length equals 16 residues. Germline-derived CDR1 and CDR2 are DFQATT and SNEGSKA (reference sequence). The CDR3 DNA reads as TGCAGGGCCAGAGACCTCTACTCGATAAGCTCCTACGAGCAGTACTTC. Amino acid sequence: CRARDLYSISSYEQYF.

This clonotype was recorded at least ten times. This chain connects TRBV20-1 to TRBJ1-1, with 7 bases identical to TRBD1. The CDR3 has 15 residues. CDR1 is DFQATT and CDR2 is SNEGSKA in the germline V gene (reference sequence). V trimming: 6 bases; J trimming: 1 base; junction bases outside the gene matches: 11. The CDR3 reads CSARPPGQRNTEAFF. The DNA of the CDR3 is TGCAGTGCCCGACCTCCGGGACAGAGGAACACTGAAGCTTTCTTT.

This clonotype was counted at least ten times. CDR3 protein: CASTVGDSSFQETQYF. The CDR3 DNA sequence: TGTGCCAGCACCGTTGGGGACAGCAGCTTCCAAGAGACCCAGTACTTC. V gene TRBV28 combines with J gene TRBJ2-5; 7 bases align to TRBD1. Looked up from germline, CDR1 is MDHEN and CDR2 is SYDVKM. Trimming removed 7 bases from V and 1 base from J; junction bases left unmatched: 12. The CDR3 consists of 16 residues.

In DNA, the CDR3 is TGTGCCAGCAGCCGCCGCCAGAGACGGGAGGGCGGTGAGCAGTTCTTC. This gives the protein CASSRRQRREGGEQFF. J is TRBJ2-1 and V is TRBV7-9, with TRBD2 matching 8 bases. Trimming cost V 5 bases and J 9 bases; bases outside gene matches: 15. The CDR3 has 16 amino acids. In germline, CDR1 is SEHNR, CDR2 FQNEAQ (reference sequence).

This clonotype has just a few counts. The V gene is TRBV4-1, the J gene TRBJ2-1; 7 bases are a match to TRBD2. The germline CDR1 and CDR2 sequences are MGHRA and YSYEKL. V shed 7 bases and J 0 bases; nucleotides not matched to a gene: 3. The CDR3 runs to 14 residues. The CDR3: CASKERDSYNEQFF. For the CDR3, the DNA is TGCGCCAGCAAGGAGCGGGACTCCTACAATGAGCAGTTCTTC.

This clonotype was counted ten times or more. This chain uses TRBV30 with TRBJ1-5; D perhaps matches TRBD1 (5 bases). CDR1 GTSNPN and CDR2 SVGIG come from the germline V gene (reference sequence). The V and J ends lost 5 bases and 7 bases respectively, with 15 bases between them. The CDR3 consists of 13 residues. This chain's CDR3 is CAWAQGMGQPQHF. CDR3 DNA sequence: TGTGCCTGGGCCCAGGGAATGGGGCAGCCCCAGCATTTT.

This clonotype has at least ten counts. This rearrangement joins TRBV28 to TRBJ2-2, with D perhaps given as TRBD1 or TRBD2 (6 bases each). The CDR3 is 16 amino acids. The V end lost 1 base, the J end lost 0 bases, and 9 bases lay between the germline ends. The germline gives CDR1 MDHEN, CDR2 SYDVKM. CDR3 bases: TGTGCCAGCAGTTTATTTCGGGGGCCGAACACCGGGGAGCTGTTTTTT. The encoded protein is CASSLFRGPNTGELFF.

Note on this clonotype: This likely reflects a read error, since a far larger clone is one base away. The chain combines TRBV2 with TRBJ2-7; TRBD2 matches 7 bases. The CDR3 runs to 15 residues. V trimming: 4 bases; J trimming: 7 bases; junction bases outside the gene matches: 13. Looked up from germline, CDR1 is SNHLY and CDR2 is FYNNEI. CDR3 sequence: CASSGGGSPYNEQYF. The CDR3 nucleotides read TGTGCCAGCAGTGGGGGCGGGAGTCCCTACAATGAGCAGTACTTC.

This chain joins TRBV6-5 and TRBJ1-5; D ambiguous. This CDR3 has 12 amino acids. V gave up 4 bases and J gave up 5 bases, with 6 bases separating them. The germline gives CDR1 MNHEY, CDR2 SVGAGI. The CDR3 DNA reads as TGTGCCAGCAGTTTCGACTATCAGCCCCAGCATTTT. Its protein is CASSFDYQPQHF.

This clonotype was picked up many times. Germline and junction disagree at one end, which may indicate a read error. CDR3 protein: CATSLGLTGTEGETQYF. The CDR3 nucleotides are TGTGCCACCAGTTTGGGACTAACCGGGACAGAGGGGGAGACCCAGTACTTC. The genes are TRBV2 and TRBJ2-5; D tentatively reads TRBD1 or TRBD2 (7 bases each). The CDR3 has 17 residues. Per the germline V gene, CDR1 is SNHLY and CDR2 is FYNNEI.